Here is one TCR beta chain with its context. This sample was included in a study of shared clonotypes between healthy human individuals. The V gene lost 3 bases and the J gene lost 3 bases, with 14 bases spanning the gap. There are 14 residues in the CDR3. Germline CDR1 is SQVTM and CDR2 is ANQGSEA. DNA at about 190 ng, about 30,000 T cell genomes, went into sorted-subset replicate PCRs. The table came from immunoSEQ multiplex PCR; TCRdb's copy has only in-frame clones and leaves some out. The table has about 2 million clones, roughly 94% seen once. The genes are TRBV29-1 and TRBJ1-2; D is possibly TRBD1 (6 bases). The material sequenced was naive CD4+ T cells sorted from blood. Subset given: CD45RA+ positively selected. The sequence came from a man between 18 and 29 years old in good health. In DNA, the CDR3 is TGCAGCGTTGACTCGACAGGAAAGTACTATGGCTACACCTTC. Protein sequence: CSVDSTGKYYGYTF.